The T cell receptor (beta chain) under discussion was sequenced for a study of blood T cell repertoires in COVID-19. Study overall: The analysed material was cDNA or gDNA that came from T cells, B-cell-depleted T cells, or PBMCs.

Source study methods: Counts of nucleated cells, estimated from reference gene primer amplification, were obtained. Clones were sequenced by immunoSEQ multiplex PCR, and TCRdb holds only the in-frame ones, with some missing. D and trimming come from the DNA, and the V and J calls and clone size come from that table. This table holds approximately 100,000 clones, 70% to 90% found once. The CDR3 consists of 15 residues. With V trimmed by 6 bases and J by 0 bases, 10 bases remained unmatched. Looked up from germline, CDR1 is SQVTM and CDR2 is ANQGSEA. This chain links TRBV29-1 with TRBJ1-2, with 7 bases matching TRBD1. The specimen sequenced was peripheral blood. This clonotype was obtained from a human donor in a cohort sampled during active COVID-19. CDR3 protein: CSVEGGQVPNYGYTF. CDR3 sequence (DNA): TGCAGCGTCGAGGGCGGACAGGTCCCTAACTATGGCTACACCTTC.